This T cell receptor beta chain originates from a study of OX40 agonist ivuxolimab in advanced cancers. Overall study results and limits: Some of the nonresponding patients also showed low levels of normalized T-cell clonal expansion. Clones of CD4+ and CD8+ blood T cells grew by week 6 at doses of 0.1 to 3.0 mg/kg.

A history of autoimmune disease or systemic immunosuppression excluded patients. Trimming shortened V by 8 bases and J by 11 bases, and 10 bases separated the two germline ends. The CDR3 contains 10 residues. Germline loops: CDR1 SEHNR, CDR2 FQNEAQ (reference sequence). This clone was found once. Its antigen is undetermined. Profiling relied on immunoSEQ multiplex PCR, and the TCRdb table lists in-frame clones only, not all of them. The table has roughly 40,000 clones, about 90% seen once. The starting material was CD4+ or CD8+ T cells sorted from blood, obtained in a trial of the OX40 agonist ivuxolimab. The clonotype comes from an adult with an advanced solid tumor such as melanoma, head and neck, liver or kidney cancer. The rearrangement links TRBV7-9 to TRBJ1-5; unclear D gene. CDR3 loop: CASGFSAQHF. CDR3 in DNA: TGTGCCAGCGGGTTCTCGGCCCAGCATTTT.